The clone carrying this TCR beta chain was detected only a few times. The sample originates from a study of blood T cells in healthy people across ages. With a J-beta primer mix and a sample-barcoded 5' primer, a second PCR ran 7 to 11 cycles. TCRdb redid the calling of the 5' RACE reads with MiXCR, one entry per CDR3 protein. Found here are approximately 900,000 distinct CDR3 sequences, 25% to 30% of them singletons; the top ten hold 10% to 13%. V lost 8 bases, J lost 5 bases, and 21 bases stayed unmatched. This CDR3 region has 18 residues. Per the germline V gene, CDR1 is MNHNS and CDR2 is SASEGT. The data were also submitted as part of a second study, on T cells of mothers and their children. Turning to that study: Sample barcodes plus 2-4 random nucleotides came from the M1S primer. Mothers gave over 9 million TCR beta CDR3 reads each, and children several million each. Relative to unrelated pairs, biologically related mother-child dyads exhibited marginally greater, non-significant overlap. No clone of persistent microchimeric T cells was detected.

The chain recombines TRBV6-1 with TRBJ1-1; 9 bases fit TRBD1. Sequencing was done on a sample of blood. This sequence was found in a middle-aged woman in good health. Here the CDR3 DNA reads TGTGCCAGCGAGGGCCTTTTTTTGAACAGGGGGCGGAGGACTGAAGCTTTCTTT. Translation: CASEGLFLNRGRRTEAFF.